The next 6 T cell receptor beta chains were all read from a single sample in a study of blood T cells in healthy people across ages. The second PCR ran roughly 6 to 12 cycles with a sample-barcoded 5' primer and J-beta primers. TCRdb re-derived calls from the 5' RACE reads in MiXCR, one entry per CDR3 protein. The top ten hold roughly 51% of the sample, which has 380,000 or so distinct CDR3 sequences, approximately 47% seen once. Source material: blood. The receptors were gathered from a man aged 55-75 years in good health.

The chain is built from TRBV27 and TRBJ2-1, with D perhaps given as TRBD1 or TRBD2 (5 bases each). V was trimmed by 6 bases and J by 8 bases, leaving 26 bases between them. The germline gives CDR1 MNHEY, CDR2 SMNVEV (reference sequence). CDR3 length: 17 residues. The CDR3 loop is CASSIFGTPGLIDEQFF. The CDR3 bases are TGTGCCAGCAGCATTTTCGGGACGCCTGGATTAATCGATGAGCAGTTCTTC.

This chain joins TRBV15 and TRBJ1-4; D remains ambiguous. Per the germline V gene, CDR1 is LNHNV and CDR2 is YYDKDF (reference sequence). This CDR3 is built from 15 residues. V lost 0 bases and J lost 0, with 5 bases in between. Here the CDR3 reads CATSRDHSTNEKLFF. The CDR3, as DNA: TGTGCCACCAGCAGAGATCACTCAACTAATGAAAAACTGTTTTTT.

This sequence joins TRBV9 and TRBJ2-1; D may be TRBD2 (6 bases). Per germline, CDR1 SGDLS and CDR2 YYNGEE. The V and J ends lost 3 bases and 4 bases respectively, with 20 bases between them. This CDR3 has 17 amino acids. The CDR3 DNA sequence: TGTGCCAGCAGCGCCAGGGACGCCGGTCGGGGGTACAATGAGCAGTTCTTC. Translated: CASSARDAGRGYNEQFF.

This clonotype was observed at least ten times. The chain combines TRBV12-3 or TRBV12-4 with TRBJ2-1; 9 bases align to TRBD1. V shed 6 bases, J shed 7 bases, and the junction held 13 bases outside the gene matches. The CDR3 totals 16 residues. As DNA, the CDR3 is TGTGCCAGCAGCCGTCTGGGACAGGGCCAAAAGAATGAGCAGTTCTTC. It specifies CASSRLGQGQKNEQFF.

The rearrangement links TRBV11-1 to TRBJ2-4, with D possibly being TRBD1 (5 bases). V was trimmed by 3 bases and J by 0 bases, leaving 15 bases between them. The CDR3 covers 17 residues. CDR1 and CDR2 (germline): SGHAT, FQDESV (reference sequence). CDR3 in amino acids: CASSFQGDSQAKNIQYF. In DNA, the CDR3 is TGTGCCAGCAGCTTTCAGGGCGATAGCCAAGCCAAAAACATTCAGTACTTC.

The table lists this clonotype with a count of one. One end of the junction fails to match germline, which may point to a read error. The V call is TRBV9, the J call TRBJ1-4, with 10 bases lining up with TRBD1. CDR1 and CDR2 from the germline V gene are SGDLS and YYNGEE. The CDR3 runs 14 residues. In DNA form, the CDR3 reads TGTGCTAGCAGCATCTCGGGACAGGGGGAAAAACTGTTTTTT. Amino acids: CASSISGQGEKLFF.